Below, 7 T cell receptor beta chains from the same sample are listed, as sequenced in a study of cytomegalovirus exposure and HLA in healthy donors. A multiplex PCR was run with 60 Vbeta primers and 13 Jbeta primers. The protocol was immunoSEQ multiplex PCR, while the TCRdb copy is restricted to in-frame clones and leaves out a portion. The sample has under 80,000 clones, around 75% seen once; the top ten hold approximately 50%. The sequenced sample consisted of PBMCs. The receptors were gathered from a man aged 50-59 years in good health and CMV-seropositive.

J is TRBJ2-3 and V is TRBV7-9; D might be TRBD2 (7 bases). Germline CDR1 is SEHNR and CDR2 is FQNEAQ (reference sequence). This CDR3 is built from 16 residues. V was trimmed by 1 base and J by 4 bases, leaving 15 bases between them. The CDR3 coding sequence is TGTGCCAGCAGCTTAGTGGGGGGGGCAGGGGCAGATACGCAGTATTTT. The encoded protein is CASSLVGGAGADTQYF.

CDR3 nucleotide sequence: TGTGCCAGCAGTCTGGACAGCAAAAACAATTCACCCCTCCACTTT. This sequence encodes CASSLDSKNNSPLHF. The J gene is TRBJ1-6, the V gene TRBV25-1; possibly TRBD1 for D (6 bases). The CDR3 runs to 15 residues. Germline V gives CDR1 MGHDK, CDR2 SYGVNS. V was clipped by 5 bases and J by 7 bases, with 15 bases between them.

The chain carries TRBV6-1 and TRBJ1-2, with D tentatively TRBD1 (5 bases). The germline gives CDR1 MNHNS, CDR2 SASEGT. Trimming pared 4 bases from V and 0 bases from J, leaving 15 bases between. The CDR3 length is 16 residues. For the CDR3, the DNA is TGTGCCAGCAGTGTACAGGCTTGGGGTTCTAACTATGGCTACACCTTC. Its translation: CASSVQAWGSNYGYTF.

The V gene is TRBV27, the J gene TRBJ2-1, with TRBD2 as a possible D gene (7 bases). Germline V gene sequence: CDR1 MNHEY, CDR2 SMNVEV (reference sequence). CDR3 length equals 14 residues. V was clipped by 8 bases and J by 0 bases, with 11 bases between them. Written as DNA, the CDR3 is TGTGCCAGCGCTAGGGGGGGCTCCTACAATGAGCAGTTCTTC. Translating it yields CASARGGSYNEQFF.

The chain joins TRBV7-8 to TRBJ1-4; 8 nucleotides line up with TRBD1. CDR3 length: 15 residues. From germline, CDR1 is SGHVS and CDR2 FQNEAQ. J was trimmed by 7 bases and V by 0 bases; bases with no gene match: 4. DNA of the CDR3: TGTGCCAGCAGCTTAGCCGGGACAGGAGCTGAAAAACTGTTTTTT. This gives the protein CASSLAGTGAEKLFF.

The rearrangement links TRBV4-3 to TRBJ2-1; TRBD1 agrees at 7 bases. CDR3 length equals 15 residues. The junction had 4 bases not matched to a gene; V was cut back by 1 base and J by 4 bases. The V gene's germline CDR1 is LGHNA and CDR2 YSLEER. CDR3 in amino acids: CASSQGGQLYNEQFF. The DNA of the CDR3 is TGCGCCAGCAGCCAAGGGGGACAGTTATACAATGAGCAGTTCTTC.

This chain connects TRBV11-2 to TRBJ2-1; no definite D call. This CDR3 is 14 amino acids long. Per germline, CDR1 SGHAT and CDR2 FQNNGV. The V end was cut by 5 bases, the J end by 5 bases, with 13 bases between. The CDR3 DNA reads TGTGCCAGCAGCCCCGCAACCAGTGACAATGAGCAGTTCTTC. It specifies CASSPATSDNEQFF.